This T cell receptor (beta chain) is drawn from a study of identical twins. TCRdb analysed the 5' RACE reads with MiXCR anew, one entry per CDR3 protein. The data show 450,000 to 500,000 distinct CDR3 sequences, 14% seen once. Looked up from germline, CDR1 is SGHRS and CDR2 is YFSETQ. Unmatched junction bases numbered 8, after V lost 2 bases and J lost 7 bases. This CDR3 has 15 amino acids. This clonotype was detected only a few times. Its antigen is undetermined. Findings and caveats of the study: Shared out-of-frame alpha sequences (those common to twins) showed excess low generation probability. High-abundance cord blood beta clonotypes had fewer insertions; memory repertoires showed none.

The same sample was also studied in work on yellow fever vaccine responses in identical twins.

The J gene is TRBJ2-3, the V gene TRBV5-1; 9 bases line up with TRBD2. The sample was CD4+ T cells sorted from blood. The clonotype was recovered from a woman aged 18-29 years in good health. The CDR3 is CASSFSGSGGNTQYF. CDR3 DNA sequence: TGCGCCAGCAGCTTTAGCGGGAGTGGTGGGAATACGCAGTATTTT.